One and the same sample provided the 30 T cell receptor beta chains below, sequenced in a study of T cell responses to AZD1222 COVID-19 vaccine. The method was immunoSEQ multiplex PCR; TCRdb's version includes in-frame clones alone and lacks a portion of them. The top ten hold over 7.5% of the sample, which has about 150,000 clones, roughly 91% seen once. The sequencing used peripheral blood, collected on day 0 of AZD1222 vaccination. The receptor source for this set is an adult in good health.

The chain carries TRBV12-3 or TRBV12-4 and TRBJ2-7; D not certain. Trimming took off 5 bases at V and 6 bases at J, with 11 bases between the two ends. The CDR3 is 12 residues long. The CDR3 bases are TGTGCCAGCAGTCGTACAGACTCCGAGCAGTACTTC. Translation: CASSRTDSEQYF.

The genes are TRBV4-1 and TRBJ2-5, with TRBD1 matching 8 bases. Germline V gives CDR1 MGHRA, CDR2 YSYEKL. The CDR3 sequence is 14 residues long. V was pared by 4 bases and J by 3 bases, with 4 bases of the junction left unmatched. Here the CDR3 reads CASSPPTGEETQYF. The CDR3 DNA follows: TGCGCCAGCAGCCCACCGACAGGGGAAGAGACCCAGTACTTC.

Turning to this clone: At one end, the junction sequence differs from germline, possibly due to a read error. The chain carries TRBV7-2 and TRBJ2-7, with D uncertain. CDR1 SGHTA and CDR2 FQGNSA come from the germline V gene. The CDR3 sequence is 11 residues long. CDR3 in amino acids: CASSLGDEQYF. In DNA, the CDR3 is TGTGCCAGCAGCTTAGGTGACGAGCAGTATTTC.

The genes are TRBV9 and TRBJ2-3; tentative D call: TRBD2 (6 bases). There are 13 residues in the CDR3. Trimming left V 3 bases short and J 2 bases short, with 7 bases between. CDR1 and CDR2 (germline): SGDLS, YYNGEE. The CDR3 protein is CASSGGDTDTQYF. The CDR3 coding sequence is TGTGCCAGCAGCGGCGGGGACACAGATACGCAGTATTTT. Drawing the rest from reference TRBV9 and TRBJ2-3, the complete variable domain is DSGVTQTPKHLITATGQRVTLRCSPRSGDLSVYWYQQSLDQGLQFLIQYYNGEERAKGNILERFSAQQFPDLHSELNLSSLELGDSALYFCASSGGDTDTQYFGPGTRLTVL.

This clone came up a few times. V is TRBV27 and J is TRBJ1-5; D ambiguous. V was clipped by 6 bases and J by 2 bases, with 14 bases between them. The CDR3 extends over 15 amino acids. Looked up from germline, CDR1 is MNHEY and CDR2 is SMNVEV (reference sequence). In DNA, the CDR3 is TGTGCCAGCAGCTGGAGCGGACGGGGCAATCAGCCCCAGCATTTT. Protein sequence: CASSWSGRGNQPQHF.

About this clone itself: The junction shows a germline mismatch at one end, possibly a read error. This chain uses TRBV4-1 with TRBJ1-1, with D possibly being TRBD1 (6 bases). Germline CDR1 is MGHRA and CDR2 is YSYEKL. This CDR3 has 16 residues. CDR3 DNA: TGCGCCAGCAGACAAGGGCAGGGGCGGGGGAACACTGAAGCTTTCTTT. This sequence encodes CASRQGQGRGNTEAFF.

The chain links TRBV19 to TRBJ1-5; the D gene is possibly TRBD1 (5 bases). The CDR3 has 16 residues. V shed 3 bases and J shed 1 base, with 13 bases lying between them. The germline V gene has CDR1 LNHDA and CDR2 SQIVND (reference sequence). The CDR3 is CASSIPDRGSNQPQHF. In DNA form, the CDR3 reads TGTGCCAGTAGTATTCCGGATCGGGGGAGCAATCAGCCCCAGCATTTT.

CDR3 in amino acids: CASTWFTGELFF. The CDR3 DNA is TGTGCCAGCACTTGGTTCACCGGGGAGCTGTTTTTT. The chain recombines TRBV6-5 with TRBJ2-2; D uncertain. Germline V gene sequence: CDR1 MNHEY, CDR2 SVGAGI. The length of the CDR3 is 12 residues. V shed 7 bases and J shed 4 bases, with 7 bases lying between them.

J is TRBJ1-2 and V is TRBV27, with D tentatively TRBD1 (6 bases). Per the germline V gene, CDR1 is MNHEY and CDR2 is SMNVEV (reference sequence). The CDR3 extends over 12 amino acids. Trimming took off 1 base at V and 10 bases at J, with 10 bases between the two ends. As DNA, the CDR3 is TGTGCCAGCAGTTTATTCGGGGGGCCCTACACCTTC. Protein product: CASSLFGGPYTF.

This chain's CDR3 is CASSLVSGAYEQYF. CDR3 nucleotide sequence: TGCGCCAGCAGCTTGGTTAGCGGGGCCTACGAGCAGTACTTC. The gene calls are TRBV5-1 and TRBJ2-7, with 8 bases that match TRBD2. This CDR3 is 14 amino acids long. J lost 2 bases, V lost 0 bases, and 1 base had no gene match. The germline V gene encodes CDR1 SGHRS and CDR2 YFSETQ.

The genes are TRBV19 and TRBJ2-7; TRBD1 matches 7 bases. This CDR3 contains 14 residues. The ends lost 7 bases at V and 0 bases at J; junction bases unmatched: 6. Looked up from germline, CDR1 is LNHDA and CDR2 is SQIVND (reference sequence). CDR3: CASTAGGASYEQYF. The DNA of the CDR3 is TGTGCCAGTACCGCAGGGGGAGCCTCCTACGAGCAGTACTTC. The full variable domain, completed using reference TRBV19 and TRBJ2-7, is DGGITQSPKYLFRKEGQNVTLSCEQNLNHDAMYWYRQDPGQGLRLIYYSQIVNDFQKGDIAEGYSVSREKKESFPLTVTSAQKNPTAFYLCASTAGGASYEQYFGPGTRLTVT.

The V gene is TRBV2, the J gene TRBJ1-2; TRBD1 might be the D (6 bases). The CDR3 is 12 residues long. CDR1 and CDR2 from the germline V gene are SNHLY and FYNNEI. Trimming removed 9 bases from V and 7 bases from J, with 15 bases in between. In nucleotides, the CDR3 is TGTGCCAGTTCTTCAGGGGTACGTGGCTACACCTTC. It specifies CASSSGVRGYTF. The variable domain in full, completed from reference TRBV2 and TRBJ1-2, reads EPEVTQTPSHQVTQMGQEVILRCVPISNHLYFYWYRQILGQKVEFLVSFYNNEISEKSEIFDDQFSVERPDGSNFTLKIRSTKLEDSAMYFCASSSGVRGYTFGSGTRLTVV.

The genes are TRBV30 and TRBJ1-2; possibly TRBD1 for D (5 bases). Per the germline V gene, CDR1 is GTSNPN and CDR2 is SVGIG (reference sequence). The CDR3 is 14 residues long. The V end lost 1 base, the J end lost 7 bases, and 16 bases lay between the germline ends. This chain's CDR3 is CAWSALGGASGYTF. For the CDR3, the DNA is TGTGCCTGGAGTGCTCTCGGAGGGGCGAGTGGCTACACCTTC.

The chain is built from TRBV19 and TRBJ1-1, with D possibly TRBD1 on 6 matching bases. The CDR3 contains 16 residues. From germline, CDR1 is LNHDA and CDR2 SQIVND (reference sequence). The V end lost 7 bases, the J end lost 4 bases, and 22 bases lay between the germline ends. The CDR3 is CASTESQGRGGTEAFF. In nucleotides, the CDR3 is TGTGCCAGTACCGAATCACAGGGAAGAGGAGGCACTGAAGCTTTCTTT.

The chain joins TRBV19 to TRBJ1-3; 9 bases are a match to TRBD1. The J segment lost 5 bases and the V segment lost 4 bases, leaving 6 bases of the junction unmatched. Looked up from germline, CDR1 is LNHDA and CDR2 is SQIVND (reference sequence). The CDR3 contains 15 residues. The CDR3 coding sequence is TGTGCCAGTAGTACCACAGGGGGCGCGAGAAACACCATATATTTT. Residues: CASSTTGGARNTIYF.

V gene TRBV3-1 (or the pseudogene TRBV3-2) combines with J gene TRBJ2-6; TRBD1 matches 12 bases. CDR1 is LGHDT, CDR2 YNNKEL, per germline (reference sequence). This CDR3 has 19 residues. With V trimmed by 4 bases and J by 4 bases, 11 bases remained unmatched. DNA of the CDR3: TGTGCCAGCAGCCCAGCCGGGACAGGGGGCGCGGACGGGGCCAACGTCCTGACTTTC. Residues: CASSPAGTGGADGANVLTF.

The chain recombines TRBV6-1 with TRBJ2-1; D not certain. Germline-derived CDR1 and CDR2 are MNHNS and SASEGT. Trimming shortened V by 2 bases and J by 8 bases, and 16 bases separated the two germline ends. The CDR3 sequence is 15 residues long. CDR3 nucleotide sequence: TGTGCCAGCAGTGAAATCAATGTCGGGTTTGATGAGCAGTTCTTC. This encodes CASSEINVGFDEQFF.

The chain has TRBV2 and TRBJ1-1; D may be TRBD1 (5 bases). V was shortened by 3 bases and J by 5 bases, with 10 bases between the two germline ends. The CDR3 has 13 residues. The germline CDR1 and CDR2 sequences are SNHLY and FYNNEI. CDR3 sequence: CASSDSGDTEAFF. The CDR3 DNA reads as TGTGCCAGCAGTGATTCGGGGGATACTGAAGCTTTCTTT.

This chain connects TRBV5-4 to TRBJ1-2; 7 nucleotides line up with TRBD1. Germline loops: CDR1 SGHNT, CDR2 YYREEE (reference sequence). This CDR3 is built from 14 residues. J lost 4 bases, V lost 2 bases, and 5 bases had no gene match. The CDR3 here is CASSLGDRLYGYTF. The CDR3 DNA reads as TGTGCCAGCAGCTTAGGGGACAGACTCTATGGCTACACCTTC.

This clone was found once. An end of the junction does not agree with germline; a read error may underlie this. The genes are TRBV6-5 and TRBJ1-5; D not resolved. The CDR3 length is 15 residues. CDR1 is MNHEY and CDR2 is SVGAGI in the germline V gene. The CDR3 DNA is TGTGCCAGCAGTGACTCACGGAATAGCAATCAGCCCCAGCATTTT. It is translated as CASSDSRNSNQPQHF.

The J gene is TRBJ1-1, the V gene TRBV13, with D possibly TRBD1 on 5 matching bases. Germline V gene lookup returns CDR1 PRHDT and CDR2 FYEKMQ (reference sequence). This CDR3 has 12 residues. Trimming took off 5 bases at V and 10 bases at J, with 14 bases between the two ends. The CDR3, as DNA: TGTGCCAGCAGCACTGCAGGGCGGGGAGCTTTCTTT. It specifies CASSTAGRGAFF.

This clone appeared a single time. J is TRBJ1-1 and V is TRBV5-4; unclear D gene. The V end was cut by 0 bases, the J end by 7 bases, with 7 bases between. This CDR3 region has 12 residues. CDR1 and CDR2 from the germline V gene are SGHNT and YYREEE (reference sequence). CDR3 amino acids: CASSLGEVEAFF. The CDR3 bases are TGTGCCAGCAGCTTGGGGGAGGTTGAAGCTTTCTTT.

The genes are TRBV5-1 and TRBJ1-1; D is unresolved. The CDR3 spans 14 residues. Trimming pared 8 bases from V and 7 bases from J, leaving 21 bases between. The germline gives CDR1 SGHRS, CDR2 YFSETQ. In DNA form, the CDR3 reads TGCGCCAGTGAATTCGGGTCGCGGCCTGGTGAAGCTTTCTTT. Amino acid sequence: CASEFGSRPGEAFF.

The chain links TRBV13 to TRBJ1-2; D ambiguous. Trimming removed 3 bases from V and 0 bases from J, with 8 bases in between. The CDR3 has 14 residues. Germline V gene data show CDR1 as PRHDT and CDR2 as FYEKMQ (reference sequence). The CDR3 DNA sequence: TGTGCCAGCAGCTTTTATGGGGCTAACTATGGCTACACCTTC. Its translation: CASSFYGANYGYTF.

The chain combines TRBV28 with TRBJ2-1; perhaps TRBD1 as D (6 bases). V lost 4 bases, J lost 8 bases, and 18 bases lay in between. Germline CDR1 is MDHEN and CDR2 is SYDVKM. There are 15 residues in the CDR3. CDR3 DNA: TGTGCCAGCAGTTGGGACAAACAAAACCGACATGAGCAGTTCTTC. Encoded protein: CASSWDKQNRHEQFF.

The chain is built from TRBV6-5 and TRBJ2-7; 9 nucleotides line up with TRBD1. The germline V gene encodes CDR1 MNHEY and CDR2 SVGAGI. The CDR3 contains 13 residues. Germline trimming cut 6 bases from V and 4 bases from J; bases unmatched to any gene: 4. The CDR3 DNA reads TGTGCCAGCAGACGGGGACAGGGATACGAGCAGTACTTC. Translating gives CASRRGQGYEQYF.

The gene calls are TRBV6-2 or TRBV6-3 and TRBJ1-6; 9 nucleotides agree with TRBD1. Unmatched junction bases numbered 1, after V lost 0 bases and J lost 7 bases. Germline loops: CDR1 MNHEY, CDR2 SVGEGT. The length of the CDR3 is 15 residues. Written as DNA, the CDR3 is TGTGCCAGCAGTTACTCCACAGGGGGCAATTCACCCCTCCACTTT. This codes for CASSYSTGGNSPLHF.

This chain connects TRBV5-8 to TRBJ2-1, with D possibly being TRBD2 (7 bases). V was cut by 0 bases and J by 6 bases, with 16 bases left in between. The CDR3 runs to 16 residues. The V gene's germline CDR1 is SGHTS and CDR2 YDEGEE. CDR3 protein: CASSLERGGRGNEQFF. The CDR3, as DNA: TGTGCCAGCAGCTTGGAGAGGGGGGGCCGCGGCAATGAGCAGTTCTTC. The full variable domain, with the rest looked up from reference TRBV5-8 and TRBJ2-1, is EAGVTQSPTHLIKTRGQQATLRCSPISGHTSVYWYQQALGLGLQFLLWYDEGEERNRGNFPPRFSGRQFPNYSSELNVNALELEDSALYLCASSLERGGRGNEQFFGPGTRLTVL.

The rearrangement links TRBV30 to TRBJ2-1; D not resolved. Germline CDR1 GTSNPN, CDR2 SVGIG (reference sequence). The CDR3 loop spans 11 amino acids. Trimming cost V 0 bases and J 15 bases, with 12 bases left between them. Here the CDR3 DNA reads TGTGCCTGGAGTGTTTTTAATCAACGGTTCTTC. It translates to CAWSVFNQRFF.

The rearrangement uses TRBV28 and TRBJ1-6; D is unclear. Trimming stripped 6 bases from V and 0 bases from J, with 9 bases between. The CDR3 length is 15 residues. The germline V gene encodes CDR1 MDHEN and CDR2 SYDVKM. The CDR3 bases are TGTGCCAGCAGGTTCGTAAGCTCCTATAATTCACCCCTCCACTTT. Its protein is CASRFVSSYNSPLHF.